The source of this T cell receptor beta chain is a study of vaccination and CD4 T cells after COVID-19. Treatment: 10-day PBMC culture with coronavirus spike peptide pools or control peptides (ViraFEST assay). The Oncomine TCR Beta short-read assay was applied to DNA of cultured CD4+ T cells. TCRdb itself ran the PCR reads through MiXCR, one entry per CDR3 protein. The repertoire includes roughly 12,000 distinct CDR3 sequences, approximately 60% of them detected once, and about 13% sits in the top ten. This clonotype is medium-sized by share. Its antigen is currently unknown. V was cut by 0 bases and J by 6 bases, with 11 bases left in between. CDR3 length equals 14 residues. Germline V gene data show CDR1 as LNHNV and CDR2 as YYDKDF (reference sequence).

This receptor was taken from a human donor who had recovered from COVID-19. Sample: CD4+ T cells from blood, cultured in vitro. The genes are TRBV15 and TRBJ1-2, with a weak D call TRBD1 (5 bases). CDR3 sequence: CATSRDLGGDGYTF. Written as DNA, the CDR3 is TGTGCCACCAGCAGAGATTTAGGAGGGGATGGCTACACCTTC.